A single sample gave rise to the 26 T cell receptor beta chains below, sequenced in a study of blood T cells in healthy people across ages. PCR was performed a second time for about 6 to 11 cycles using a sample-barcoded 5' primer and a J-beta primer mix. TCRdb re-derived calls from the 5' RACE reads in MiXCR, one entry per CDR3 protein. The table has approximately 940,000 distinct CDR3 sequences, roughly 52% seen once. Specimen: blood. Receptor source: a man between 25 and 39 years old in good health.

The chain employs TRBV2 and TRBJ1-6; D not certain. This CDR3 is built from 15 residues. V was pared by 7 bases and J by 0 bases, with 10 bases between. Germline lookup yields CDR1 SNHLY and CDR2 FYNNEI. CDR3 region: CASTWGGSYNSPLHF. CDR3 nucleotide sequence: TGTGCCAGCACCTGGGGAGGCTCCTATAATTCACCCCTCCACTTT.

There are a few counts of this clonotype. The V call is TRBV20-1, the J call TRBJ2-1, with D unclear. The V end was cut by 6 bases, the J end by 0 bases, with 18 bases between. The CDR3 totals 16 residues. Germline V gene lookup returns CDR1 DFQATT and CDR2 SNEGSKA (reference sequence). The CDR3 DNA sequence: TGCAGTGCCCTCCAACCCGATCGCCTCTCCTACAATGAGCAGTTCTTC. This encodes CSALQPDRLSYNEQFF.

This clonotype came up a few times. The V call is TRBV15, the J call TRBJ2-7; D is perhaps TRBD1 (5 bases). Trimming removed 4 bases at V and 0 bases at J, with 10 bases between. CDR3 length equals 14 residues. Germline V CDR1 and CDR2: LNHNV, YYDKDF (reference sequence). In nucleotides, the CDR3 is TGTGCCACCAGCAAGGACACCATCTCCTACGAGCAGTACTTC. It specifies CATSKDTISYEQYF.

CDR3 DNA sequence: TGCAGTGCTAGATCGGAGGACAGGGGTGGATCTAATGAAAAACTGTTTTTT. It is translated as CSARSEDRGGSNEKLFF. This chain links TRBV20-1 with TRBJ1-4; TRBD1 matches at 9 bases. This CDR3 region has 17 residues. V was clipped by 2 bases and J by 3 bases; unmatched bases: 10. In germline, CDR1 is DFQATT, CDR2 SNEGSKA (reference sequence).

This clonotype has only a few counts. This chain connects TRBV6-6 to TRBJ1-4; D may be TRBD1 (5 bases). Germline V CDR1 and CDR2: MNHNY, SVGAGI (reference sequence). V lost 5 bases and J 8 bases, leaving 18 bases between the germline ends. This CDR3 has 15 residues. CDR3 region: CASSLGRGGVEKLFF. CDR3 in DNA: TGTGCCAGCAGTCTCGGTCGTGGGGGTGTGGAAAAACTGTTTTTT.

With regard to this clonotype: Compared with germline, one end of the junction differs, possibly owing to a read error. The rearrangement links TRBV9 to TRBJ2-3; D tentatively reads TRBD1 or TRBD2 (6 bases each). The CDR3 contains 15 residues. CDR1 and CDR2 from the germline V gene are SGDLS and YYNGEE. The CDR3 sequence is CASSAGTISTDTQYF. Written as DNA, the CDR3 is TGCGCCAGCAGCGCGGGGACAATTAGCACAGATACGCAGTATTTT.

V is TRBV11-2 and J is TRBJ2-7, with D tentatively TRBD1 (6 bases). V gave up 1 base and J gave up 2 bases, with 12 bases separating them. This CDR3 region has 15 residues. Germline lookup yields CDR1 SGHAT and CDR2 FQNNGV. The CDR3: CASSLGWDMPYEQYF. The CDR3 DNA sequence: TGTGCCAGCAGCTTAGGTTGGGACATGCCCTACGAGCAGTACTTC. Drawing the rest from reference TRBV11-2 and TRBJ2-7, the complete variable domain is EAGVAQSPRYKIIEKRQSVAFWCNPISGHATLYWYQQILGQGPKLLIQFQNNGVVDDSQLPKDRFSAERLKGVDSTLKIQPAKLEDSAVYLCASSLGWDMPYEQYFGPGTRLTVT.

In its sample, this clonotype was seen a few times. The V and J genes are TRBV12-3 or TRBV12-4 and TRBJ2-5; no reliable D call. This CDR3 spans 13 amino acids. V dropped 1 base and J dropped 6 bases, with 9 bases sitting between them. CDR3: CASSLDRMQTQYF. The CDR3 DNA is TGTGCCAGCAGTTTAGATCGCATGCAGACCCAGTACTTC.

The table lists this clonotype with a few counts. The rearrangement joins TRBV5-1 to TRBJ2-3; D is uncertain. V lost 6 bases and J lost 4, with 12 bases in between. CDR3 size: 13 residues. The germline CDR1 and CDR2 sequences are SGHRS and YFSETQ. CDR3 DNA: TGCGCCAGCAAACTGAGTGGTGCAGATACGCAGTATTTT. Its protein is CASKLSGADTQYF.

The V and J genes are TRBV3-1 and TRBJ2-2, with D possibly TRBD2 on 6 matching bases. Deletions cut 4 bases from V and 2 bases from J, with 11 bases between. CDR1 and CDR2 from the germline V gene are LGHDT and YNNKEL (reference sequence). CDR3 length equals 15 residues. The CDR3 is CASSPGSPNTGELFF. CDR3 nucleotides: TGTGCCAGCAGCCCCGGGAGCCCTAACACCGGGGAGCTGTTTTTT. Complete variable domain (other parts from reference TRBV3-1 and TRBJ2-2): DTAVSQTPKYLVTQMGNDKSIKCEQNLGHDTMYWYKQDSKKFLKIMFSYNNKELIINETVPNRFSPKSPDKAHLNLHINSLELGDSAVYFCASSPGSPNTGELFFGEGSRLTVL.

The V gene is TRBV3-1, the J gene TRBJ2-6; 9 bases are shared with TRBD1. This CDR3 spans 18 amino acids. The J segment lost 2 bases and the V segment lost 3 bases, leaving 8 bases of the junction unmatched. Germline values: CDR1 LGHDT, CDR2 YNNKEL (reference sequence). The CDR3 DNA is TGTGCCAGCAGCCAGTTCCGGGACAGGGTTGCTGGGGCCAACGTCCTGACTTTC. This encodes CASSQFRDRVAGANVLTF.

For this clonotype: One end of the junction fails to match germline, which may point to a read error. The chain joins TRBV4-3 to TRBJ1-1; tentatively, D is TRBD1 (6 bases). The CDR3 is 16 residues long. CDR1 and CDR2 (germline): LGHNA, YSLEER. Here the CDR3 reads CVSSQEGEGVRPEAFF. CDR3 DNA sequence: TGCGTCAGCAGCCAAGAGGGTGAGGGGGTGAGGCCTGAAGCTTTCTTT.

The rearrangement joins TRBV11-3 to TRBJ2-1; TRBD1 matches 8 bases. This CDR3 is built from 16 residues. CDR1 is SGHNT, CDR2 YENEEA, per germline. With 4 bases clipped from V and 5 bases from J, the junction kept 10 bases outside the gene matches. The CDR3 DNA follows: TGTGCCAGCAGCTCCCTTGGACAGGGCCTACACAATGAGCAGTTCTTC. Residues: CASSSLGQGLHNEQFF. The full variable domain, completed using reference TRBV11-3 and TRBJ2-1, is EAGVVQSPRYKIIEKKQPVAFWCNPISGHNTLYWYLQNLGQGPELLIRYENEEAVDDSQLPKDRFSAERLKGVDSTLKIQPAELGDSAVYLCASSSLGQGLHNEQFFGPGTRLTVL.

The rearrangement joins TRBV4-1 to TRBJ2-1; TRBD2 might be the D (6 bases). The germline V gene has CDR1 MGHRA and CDR2 YSYEKL. The CDR3 loop spans 13 amino acids. V shed 7 bases and J shed 8 bases, with 15 bases lying between them. CDR3 sequence (DNA): TGCGCCAGCACCTTGCGGTCGGGAGATGAGCAGTTCTTC. Translating gives CASTLRSGDEQFF.

The rearrangement uses TRBV20-1 and TRBJ1-5; perhaps TRBD1 as D (5 bases). Trimming removed 4 bases at V and 0 bases at J, with 13 bases between. This CDR3 is built from 15 residues. Germline V gene lookup returns CDR1 DFQATT and CDR2 SNEGSKA (reference sequence). CDR3 nucleotides: TGCAGTGCTATGACAGTCTTCTATAGCAATCAGCCCCAGCATTTT. It specifies CSAMTVFYSNQPQHF.

This rearrangement joins TRBV4-1 to TRBJ2-5; D perhaps matches TRBD1 (6 bases). V was shortened by 3 bases and J by 0 bases, with 11 bases between the two germline ends. The CDR3 covers 15 residues. Germline CDR1 and CDR2: MGHRA and YSYEKL. DNA for the CDR3: TGCGCCAGCAGCCAGAGCGGACAGCACCAAGAGACCCAGTACTTC. Translation: CASSQSGQHQETQYF.

The CDR3 nucleotides are TGTGCCAGCAGAGCGGACATGCAGCGCTATGGCTACACCTTC. It specifies CASRADMQRYGYTF. V usage is TRBV2 and J usage is TRBJ1-2, with a possible D match to TRBD1 (5 bases). Germline V gene lookup returns CDR1 SNHLY and CDR2 FYNNEI. Deletions cut 6 bases from V and 4 bases from J, with 15 bases between. The CDR3 length is 14 residues.

The genes are TRBV7-2 and TRBJ2-3, with 7 bases matching TRBD2. Germline V gene data show CDR1 as SGHTA and CDR2 as FQGNSA. V shed 2 bases and J 5 bases; nucleotides not matched to a gene: 10. The CDR3 runs 16 residues. The CDR3 DNA is TGTGCCAGCAGCTTACTGGGGCTAGCGGCCCAAGATACGCAGTATTTT. Its translation is CASSLLGLAAQDTQYF.

This rearrangement joins TRBV20-1 to TRBJ2-7; unclear D gene. CDR3 length equals 10 residues. Germline V lookup: CDR1 DFQATT, CDR2 SNEGSKA (reference sequence). Trimming removed 5 bases at V and 7 bases at J, with 9 bases between. The CDR3 spells CSALAREQYF. Here the CDR3 DNA reads TGCAGTGCTTTAGCCCGGGAGCAGTACTTC.

J is TRBJ1-2 and V is TRBV2; D ambiguous. Germline V lookup: CDR1 SNHLY, CDR2 FYNNEI. The CDR3 is 12 amino acids. The V end lost 9 bases, the J end lost 6 bases, and 14 bases lay between the germline ends. The CDR3 region is CASTAVGDGYTF. Here the CDR3 DNA reads TGTGCCAGTACGGCAGTGGGCGATGGCTACACCTTC.

This clonotype was found a few times. This chain connects TRBV2 to TRBJ2-3; perhaps TRBD1 as D (6 bases). V gave up 10 bases and J gave up 2 bases, with 16 bases separating them. The CDR3 is 14 amino acids. Germline CDR1 and CDR2: SNHLY and FYNNEI. The CDR3 bases are TGTGCCACCCTCTCGGGACACCTCACAGATACGCAGTATTTT. It encodes CATLSGHLTDTQYF.

This chain uses TRBV18 with TRBJ1-5; the D is unclear. Germline V gene data show CDR1 as KGHSH and CDR2 as LQKENI. The V and J ends lost 5 bases and 0 bases respectively, with 26 bases between them. The CDR3 runs to 20 residues. DNA for the CDR3: TGTGCCAGCTCATCTCGAGATCTAATCTGGGGAAGCCTTAGCAATCAGCCCCAGCATTTT. This encodes CASSSRDLIWGSLSNQPQHF. The variable domain in full, with the rest retrieved from reference TRBV18 and TRBJ1-5, is NAGVMQNPRHLVRRRGQEARLRCSPMKGHSHVYWYRQLPEEGLKFMVYLQKENIIDESGMPKERFSAEFPKEGPSILRIQQVVRGDSAAYFCASSSRDLIWGSLSNQPQHFGDGTRLSIL.

This chain connects TRBV29-1 to TRBJ1-2; D may be TRBD1 (6 bases). Germline lookup yields CDR1 SQVTM and CDR2 ANQGSEA. V lost 7 bases and J 3 bases, leaving 18 bases between the germline ends. This CDR3 region has 14 residues. CDR3 DNA sequence: TGCAGCGCCGGCGGACAGCTTGGGGACTATGGCTACACCTTC. Amino acid sequence: CSAGGQLGDYGYTF.

The sample holds a few counts of this clonotype. The CDR3 bases are TGTGCCACCGCGGTGAGCGGGGGGAATCACAATGAGCAGTTCTTC. It translates to CATAVSGGNHNEQFF. The chain uses TRBV6-5 and TRBJ2-1, with 9 bases identical to TRBD2. Trimming took 10 bases from V and 5 from J; bases not matched to a gene: 12. CDR3 length: 15 residues. Per germline, CDR1 MNHEY and CDR2 SVGAGI.

In nucleotides, the CDR3 is TGTGCCAGCAGCCCCCGGACAGGTACCTCATATGAGCAGTTCTTC. It is translated as CASSPRTGTSYEQFF. The chain carries TRBV7-2 and TRBJ2-1; 7 nucleotides agree with TRBD1. V was pared by 5 bases and J by 8 bases, with 12 bases of the junction left unmatched. This CDR3 has 15 residues. Germline CDR1 reads SGHTA; CDR2 reads FQGNSA.

The genes are TRBV27 and TRBJ2-7; 7 bases agree with TRBD2. The CDR3 runs to 15 residues. Losses at the gene ends were 1 base for V and 5 bases for J; bases not matched to a gene: 8. CDR1 and CDR2 (germline): MNHEY, SMNVEV (reference sequence). The CDR3 spells CASSLWGGVSDEQYF. The CDR3 bases are TGTGCCAGCAGTTTATGGGGGGGGGTTAGCGACGAGCAGTACTTC.